The sequence of this T cell receptor beta chain was determined in a study of T cells after yellow fever vaccination (dated by TCRdb to about 2019). Describing the broader study: The SMART-Seq v4 Ultra Low Input RNA kit was used to prepare libraries from fractions with low cell numbers. Bulk TCR alpha and beta repertoires were sequenced longitudinally to track T-cell clones before and after primary and booster YFV17D yellow fever vaccination. Two healthy male donors, one aged 18 to 29 and one aged 30 to 40 years, were included in the cohort. Bulk PBMC replicates and cell subsets were isolated from blood drawn at multiple timepoints before and after both primary and secondary immunization.

The sample's treatment or condition, from its label and the paper: live attenuated yellow fever vaccine strain. PBMCs were isolated from peripheral blood using a standard Ficoll-Paque protocol. Dynabeads CD4 and CD8 positive selection kits were used to isolate the CD4 and CD8 T-cell fractions. TriZol was used to extract RNA from bulk PBMCs, from CD4 and CD8 fractions, and from dextramer-positive and dextramer-negative fractions. Trimming at the junction amounts to 7 bases on V and 2 bases on J, and the germline ends lie 16 bases apart. Its CDR3 holds 15 amino acids, cysteine through phenylalanine. Solely the CDR3 DNA is kept, with 45 bases framed from the first base. CDR1 and CDR2, per the germline V gene, are SGHTA and FQGNSA. This clonotype was detected ten times or more. The target of this receptor is not known. No much larger clonotype is one base removed from it; base qualities were not supplied.

TCRdb records Illumina NovaSeq 6000 as the sequencer. TCR cDNA was synthesized by 5'RACE template switching, through which a universal primer site and unique molecular identifiers were introduced. Priming of cDNA synthesis was performed from both the TCR alpha and TCR beta constant segments. Libraries were amplified in two PCR steps, with sample barcodes and sequencing adapters added in the second step. Sequencing of libraries was performed on Illumina HiSeq 2500 (2x100 bp) or NovaSeq (2x150 bp). In the source study's methods: Demultiplexing of reads and collapsing into UMI consensus sequences were performed with MIGEC, and V(D)J alignment was carried out with MiXCR. Clonotypes responding to the vaccine were identified with edgeR on replicate PBMC samples, with the criteria of FDR below 0.01 and a log2 fold change above 5 up to day 15. Bulk clonotypes were assigned CD4 or CD8 identity according to which sequenced CD4 or CD8 repertoire held them at higher abundance. TCRdb redid the processing of the public reads, applying fastp at Q25 and MiXCR, and retained in-frame beta chains. When rows share a CDR3 protein, they turn into one entry using the most common DNA and genes. The V and J calls and clone size come from TCRdb's table, not from the authors' own analysis. The sample contains approximately 300,000 distinct CDR3 sequences, roughly 10% of them found a single time. The biggest ten clones account for about 3.5% of the sample.

Study-wide findings and limitations: The secondary T-cell response was weaker than the primary response but faster, peaking on day 5 instead of day 15. Because abundant contaminating clonotypes from the bulk population could be contained in FACS-sorted repertoires, computational filtering was required. Most clones expanded after primary vaccination (around 97% of CD4 and 88% of CD8) were re-detected after the booster, suggesting that broad memory maintenance occurred. Because the study included only a couple of donors, the extent to which the findings can be generalized is limited. A small share of clonotypes was detected in both CD4 and CD8 compartments, with the overlap likely arising from convergent recombination.

Recombination linked TRBV7-2 to TRBJ2-3; the D region possibly corresponds to TRBD2 (7 bases align). This clonotype originated in a man between 18 and 29 years old who received the YFV17D yellow fever vaccine. This material consisted of CD4+ T cells sorted from PBMCs, taken 45 days after the yellow fever booster vaccination. The DNA reads as follows: TGTGCCAGCAACCGAGGGGGGGGGAACACAGATACGCAGTATTTT. Its translation reads: CASNRGGGNTDTQYF.